This TCR beta chain was sequenced during a study of T cell responses to AZD1222 COVID-19 vaccine. Study as a whole: Pooled in the analysis were second doses at about 4 or about 12 weeks.

V was shortened by 4 bases and J by 5 bases, with 15 bases between the two germline ends. This CDR3 is built from 15 residues. Germline CDR1 is LNHDA and CDR2 is SQIVND (reference sequence). Libraries were prepared by immunoSEQ multiplex PCR; TCRdb keeps only in-frame clonotypes and omits some of them. The table includes more than 100,000 clones, 85% to 95% detected once. With regard to this clone: Its specificity is not known.

Study-wide results and caveats: With dominance at 160-218 and 743-854, vaccine-associated CD4 TCRs spanned spike.

The clonotype originates from an adult in good health. This chain links TRBV19 with TRBJ2-1; either TRBD1 or TRBD2 may fit D (6 bases each). Material: peripheral blood, obtained on day 0 of AZD1222 vaccination. CDR3 amino acids: CASSRSGGQHNEQFF. The CDR3 DNA follows: TGTGCCAGTAGTAGATCCGGGGGACAACACAATGAGCAGTTCTTC.